Here is one T cell receptor (beta chain) with its context. The target antigen is unknown. Time point here: after dendritic cell vaccination, including at tumor progression/relapse. The primer mix had 60 V beta and 13 J beta primers. Using immunoSEQ multiplex PCR, the repertoire was profiled, and TCRdb retains in-frame clones only, with some absent. This table has 80,000 to 100,000 clones, approximately 80% appearing once. This sample is drawn from a study of glioma-infiltrating T cells after dendritic cell vaccination. General study results and limits: Survival was not directly related to TCR clonality in these patients.

Germline V gene lookup returns CDR1 MNHEY and CDR2 SMNVEV (reference sequence). This CDR3 is 15 amino acids long. V shed 2 bases, J shed 1 base, and the junction held 2 bases outside the gene matches. The sequence derives from a human donor with glioblastoma. The chain links TRBV27 to TRBJ1-2, with TRBD1 matching over 9 bases. The sequencing here drew on blood, taken after dendritic cell vaccination. The CDR3 DNA reads as TGTGCCAGCAGTTTAGACAGGGGGTTTAACTATGGCTACACCTTC. It codes for CASSLDRGFNYGYTF.